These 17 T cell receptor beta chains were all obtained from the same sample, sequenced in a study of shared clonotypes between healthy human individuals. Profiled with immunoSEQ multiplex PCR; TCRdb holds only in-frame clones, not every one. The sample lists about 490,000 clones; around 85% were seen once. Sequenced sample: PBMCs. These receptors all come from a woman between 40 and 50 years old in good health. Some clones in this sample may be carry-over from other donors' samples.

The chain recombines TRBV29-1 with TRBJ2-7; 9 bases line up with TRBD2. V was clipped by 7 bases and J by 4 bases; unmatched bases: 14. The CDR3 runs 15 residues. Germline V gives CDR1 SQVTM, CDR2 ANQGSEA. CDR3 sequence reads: CSAPPLAGRLYEQYF. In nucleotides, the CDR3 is TGCAGCGCCCCCCCCCTAGCGGGACGACTGTACGAGCAGTACTTC.

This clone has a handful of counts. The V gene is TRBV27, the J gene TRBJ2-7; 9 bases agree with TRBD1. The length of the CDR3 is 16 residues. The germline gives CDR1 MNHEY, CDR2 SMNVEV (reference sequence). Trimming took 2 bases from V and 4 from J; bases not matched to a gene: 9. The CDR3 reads CASSLRLPGQGYEQYF. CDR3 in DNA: TGTGCCAGCAGTTTAAGGCTACCGGGACAGGGTTACGAGCAGTACTTC.

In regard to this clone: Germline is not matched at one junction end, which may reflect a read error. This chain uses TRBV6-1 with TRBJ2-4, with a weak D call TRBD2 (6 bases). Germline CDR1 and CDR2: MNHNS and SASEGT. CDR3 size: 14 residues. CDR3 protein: CTSSEKAEGKIQYF. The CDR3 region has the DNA TGTACCAGCAGTGAAAAGGCGGAGGGAAAAATTCAGTACTTC.

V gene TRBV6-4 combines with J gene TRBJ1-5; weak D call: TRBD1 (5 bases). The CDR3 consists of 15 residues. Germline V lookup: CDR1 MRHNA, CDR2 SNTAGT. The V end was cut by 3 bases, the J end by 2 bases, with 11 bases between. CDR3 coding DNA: TGTGCCAGCAGTGAAACAGGAGGAGGCAATCAGCCCCAGCATTTT. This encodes CASSETGGGNQPQHF.

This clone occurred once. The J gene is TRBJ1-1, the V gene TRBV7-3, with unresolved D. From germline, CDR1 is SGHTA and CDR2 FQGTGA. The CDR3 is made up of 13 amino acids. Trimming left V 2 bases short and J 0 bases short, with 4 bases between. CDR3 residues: CASSLYMNTEAFF. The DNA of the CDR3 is TGTGCCAGCAGCTTATATATGAACACTGAAGCTTTCTTT.

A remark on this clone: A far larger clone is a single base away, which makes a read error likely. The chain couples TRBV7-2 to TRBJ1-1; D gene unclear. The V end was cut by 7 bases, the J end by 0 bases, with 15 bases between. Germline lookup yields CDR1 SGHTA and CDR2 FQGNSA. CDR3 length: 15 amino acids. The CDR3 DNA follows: TGTGCCAGCAACGCCCTAATCCAACTGAACACTGAAGCTTTCTTT. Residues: CASNALIQLNTEAFF. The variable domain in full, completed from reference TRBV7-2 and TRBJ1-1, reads GAGVSQSPSNKVTEKGKDVELRCDPISGHTALYWYRQSLGQGLEFLIYFQGNSAPDKSGLPSDRFSAERTGGSVSTLTIQRTQQEDSAVYLCASNALIQLNTEAFFGQGTRLTVV.

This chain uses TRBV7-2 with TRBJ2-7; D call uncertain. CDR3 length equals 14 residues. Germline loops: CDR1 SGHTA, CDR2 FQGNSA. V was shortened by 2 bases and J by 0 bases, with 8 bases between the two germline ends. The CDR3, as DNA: TGTGCCAGCAGCTTAATCTTGAGCTCCTACGAGCAGTACTTC. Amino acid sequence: CASSLILSSYEQYF.

The CDR3 DNA follows: TGTGCCACCAGCAGAGAAGACGCGACAGATACGCAGTATTTT. This sequence encodes CATSREDATDTQYF. This sequence joins TRBV15 and TRBJ2-3; no firm D call. From germline, CDR1 is LNHNV and CDR2 YYDKDF (reference sequence). Trimming cost V 0 bases and J 3 bases, with 7 bases left between them. The CDR3 is 14 residues long.

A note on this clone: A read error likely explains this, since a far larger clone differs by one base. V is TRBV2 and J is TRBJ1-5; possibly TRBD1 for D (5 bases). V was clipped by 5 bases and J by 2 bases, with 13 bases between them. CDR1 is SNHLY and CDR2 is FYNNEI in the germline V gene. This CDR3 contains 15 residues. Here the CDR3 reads CASSQIRVGNQPQHF. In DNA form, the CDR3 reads TGTGCCAGCAGTCAAATCAGGGTTGGCAATCAGCCCCAGCATTTT.

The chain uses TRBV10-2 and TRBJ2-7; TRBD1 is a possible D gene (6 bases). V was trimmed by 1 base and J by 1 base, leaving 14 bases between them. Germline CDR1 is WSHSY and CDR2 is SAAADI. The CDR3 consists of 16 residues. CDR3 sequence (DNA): TGCGCCAGCAGTGAGTGGATGAGGACAGCATCCTACGAGCAGTACTTC. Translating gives CASSEWMRTASYEQYF.

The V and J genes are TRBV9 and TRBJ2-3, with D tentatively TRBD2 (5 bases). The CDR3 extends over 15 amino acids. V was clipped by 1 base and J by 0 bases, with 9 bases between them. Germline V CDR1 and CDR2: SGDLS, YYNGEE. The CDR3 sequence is CASSVRLSSTDTQYF. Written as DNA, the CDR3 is TGTGCCAGCAGCGTAAGACTATCGAGCACAGATACGCAGTATTTT. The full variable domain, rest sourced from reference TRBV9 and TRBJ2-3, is DSGVTQTPKHLITATGQRVTLRCSPRSGDLSVYWYQQSLDQGLQFLIQYYNGEERAKGNILERFSAQQFPDLHSELNLSSLELGDSALYFCASSVRLSSTDTQYFGPGTRLTVL.

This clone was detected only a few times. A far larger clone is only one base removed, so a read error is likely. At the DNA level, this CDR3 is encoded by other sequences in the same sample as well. DNA of the CDR3: TGTGCCAGTAGTGAATACGGGGGTGGCAATCAGCCCCAGCATTTT. Residues: CASSEYGGGNQPQHF. The rearrangement uses TRBV25-1 and TRBJ1-5; the D gene is possibly TRBD1 (5 bases). Germline V lookup: CDR1 MGHDK, CDR2 SYGVNS. The CDR3 is 15 amino acids.

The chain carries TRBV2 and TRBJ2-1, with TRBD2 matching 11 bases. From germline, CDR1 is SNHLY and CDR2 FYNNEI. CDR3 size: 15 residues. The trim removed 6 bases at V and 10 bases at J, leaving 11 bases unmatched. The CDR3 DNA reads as TGTGCCAGCAGACGACTAGCGGGGAGCCAATACGAGCAGTTCTTC. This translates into CASRRLAGSQYEQFF.

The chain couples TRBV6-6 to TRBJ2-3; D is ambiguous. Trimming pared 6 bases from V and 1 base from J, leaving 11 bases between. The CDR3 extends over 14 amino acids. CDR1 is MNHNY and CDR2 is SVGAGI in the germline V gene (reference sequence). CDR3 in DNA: TGTGCCAGCAGACCTGGCCAGGGCACAGATACGCAGTATTTT. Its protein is CASRPGQGTDTQYF.

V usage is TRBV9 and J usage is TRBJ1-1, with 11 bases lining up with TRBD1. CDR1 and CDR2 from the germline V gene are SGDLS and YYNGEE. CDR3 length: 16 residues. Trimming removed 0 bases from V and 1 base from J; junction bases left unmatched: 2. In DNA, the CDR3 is TGTGCCAGCAGCGTAGCGGGACAGGGGGAGAACACTGAAGCTTTCTTT. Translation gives CASSVAGQGENTEAFF.

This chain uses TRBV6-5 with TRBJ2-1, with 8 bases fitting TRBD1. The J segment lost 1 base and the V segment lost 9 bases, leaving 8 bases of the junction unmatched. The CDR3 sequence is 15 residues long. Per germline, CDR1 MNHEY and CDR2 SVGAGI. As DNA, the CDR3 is TGTGCCAGTTCCCCACAGGGGGAATCCTACAATGAGCAGTTCTTC. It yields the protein CASSPQGESYNEQFF.

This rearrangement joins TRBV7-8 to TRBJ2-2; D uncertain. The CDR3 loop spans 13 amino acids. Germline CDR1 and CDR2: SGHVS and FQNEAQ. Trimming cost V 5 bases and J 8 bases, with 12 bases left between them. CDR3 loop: CASSPHTIGELFF. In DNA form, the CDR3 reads TGTGCCAGCAGCCCTCATACAATAGGGGAGCTGTTTTTT.